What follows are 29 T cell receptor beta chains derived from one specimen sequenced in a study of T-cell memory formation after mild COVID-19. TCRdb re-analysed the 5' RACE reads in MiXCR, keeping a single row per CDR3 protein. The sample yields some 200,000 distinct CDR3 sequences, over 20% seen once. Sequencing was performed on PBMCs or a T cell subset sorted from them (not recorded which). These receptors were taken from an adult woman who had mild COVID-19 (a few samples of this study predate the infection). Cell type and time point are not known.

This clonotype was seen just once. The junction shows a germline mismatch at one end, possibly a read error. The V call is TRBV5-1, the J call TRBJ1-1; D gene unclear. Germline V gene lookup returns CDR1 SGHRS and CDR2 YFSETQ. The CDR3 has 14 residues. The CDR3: CDSSLEWRNTEAFF. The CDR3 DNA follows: TGCGACAGCAGCTTGGAATGGAGGAACACTGAAGCTTTCTTT.

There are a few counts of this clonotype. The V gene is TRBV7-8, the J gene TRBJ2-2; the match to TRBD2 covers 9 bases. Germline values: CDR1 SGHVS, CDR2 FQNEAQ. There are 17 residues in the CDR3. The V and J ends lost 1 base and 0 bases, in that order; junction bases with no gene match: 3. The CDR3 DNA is TGTGCCAGCAGCTTAGAACAGCGGGGGGCGAACACCGGGGAGCTGTTTTTT. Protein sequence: CASSLEQRGANTGELFF. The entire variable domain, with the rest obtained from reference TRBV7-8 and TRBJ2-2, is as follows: GAGVSQSPRYKVAKRGQDVALRCDPISGHVSLFWYQQALGQGPEFLTYFQNEAQLDKSGLPSDRFFAERPEGSVSTLKIQRTQQEDSAVYLCASSLEQRGANTGELFFGEGSRLTVL.

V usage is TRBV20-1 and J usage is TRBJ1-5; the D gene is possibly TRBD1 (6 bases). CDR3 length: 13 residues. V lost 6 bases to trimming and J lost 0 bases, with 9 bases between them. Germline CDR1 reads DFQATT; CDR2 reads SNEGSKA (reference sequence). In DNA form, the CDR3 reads TGCAGTGCGAGGGACACTAGCAATCAGCCCCAGCATTTT. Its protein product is CSARDTSNQPQHF.

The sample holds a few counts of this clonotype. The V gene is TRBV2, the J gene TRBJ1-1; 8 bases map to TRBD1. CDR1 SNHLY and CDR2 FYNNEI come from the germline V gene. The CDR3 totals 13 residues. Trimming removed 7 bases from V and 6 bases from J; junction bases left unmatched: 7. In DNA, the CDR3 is TGTGCCAGCACCGGACAGGGTATGTCTGAAGCTTTCTTT. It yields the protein CASTGQGMSEAFF.

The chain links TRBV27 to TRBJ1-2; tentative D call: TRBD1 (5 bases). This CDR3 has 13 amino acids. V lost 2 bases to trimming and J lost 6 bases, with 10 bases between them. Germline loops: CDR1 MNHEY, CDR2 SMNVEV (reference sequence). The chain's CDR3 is CASSLTGADGYTF. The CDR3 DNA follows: TGTGCCAGCAGTTTAACTGGGGCAGATGGCTACACCTTC.

CDR3 loop: CASGDRRNNYGYTF. The CDR3 DNA sequence: TGTGCCTCGGGGGACAGACGAAATAACTATGGCTACACCTTC. The V and J genes are TRBV10-3 and TRBJ1-2, with 7 bases that match TRBD1. Germline V gives CDR1 ENHRY, CDR2 SYGVKD. Losses at the gene ends were 11 bases for V and 1 base for J; bases not matched to a gene: 10. The CDR3 is made up of 14 amino acids.

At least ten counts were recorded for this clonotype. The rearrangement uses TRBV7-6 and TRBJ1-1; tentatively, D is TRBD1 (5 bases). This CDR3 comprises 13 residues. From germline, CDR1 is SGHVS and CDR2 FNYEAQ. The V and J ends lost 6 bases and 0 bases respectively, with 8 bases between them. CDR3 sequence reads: CASSSGMNTEAFF. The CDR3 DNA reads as TGTGCCAGCAGTTCAGGGATGAACACTGAAGCTTTCTTT.

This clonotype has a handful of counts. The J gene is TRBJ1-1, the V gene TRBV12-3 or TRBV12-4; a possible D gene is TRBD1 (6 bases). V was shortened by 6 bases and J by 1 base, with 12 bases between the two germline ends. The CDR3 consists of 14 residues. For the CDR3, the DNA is TGTGCCAGCAGCCTCGTGGGACAGAACACTGAAGCTTTCTTT. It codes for CASSLVGQNTEAFF.

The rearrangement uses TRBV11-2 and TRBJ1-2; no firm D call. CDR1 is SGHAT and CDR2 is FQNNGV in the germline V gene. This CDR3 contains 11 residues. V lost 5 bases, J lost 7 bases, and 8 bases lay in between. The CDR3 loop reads CASSEVRGYTF. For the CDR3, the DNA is TGTGCCAGCAGCGAAGTTCGTGGCTACACCTTC. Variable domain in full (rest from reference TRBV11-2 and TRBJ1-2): EAGVAQSPRYKIIEKRQSVAFWCNPISGHATLYWYQQILGQGPKLLIQFQNNGVVDDSQLPKDRFSAERLKGVDSTLKIQPAKLEDSAVYLCASSEVRGYTFGSGTRLTVV.

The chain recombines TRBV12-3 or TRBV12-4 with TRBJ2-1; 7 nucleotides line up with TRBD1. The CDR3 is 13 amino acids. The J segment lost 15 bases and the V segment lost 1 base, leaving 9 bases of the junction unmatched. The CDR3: CASSLGGDRVPFF. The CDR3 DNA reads TGTGCCAGCAGTTTAGGCGGTGACAGGGTTCCGTTCTTC.

CDR3: CSARPPNRGPEQYF. The CDR3, as DNA: TGCAGTGCTAGACCCCCTAACAGGGGTCCCGAGCAGTACTTC. This rearrangement joins TRBV20-1 to TRBJ2-7, with 7 bases aligning to TRBD1. Germline CDR1 reads DFQATT; CDR2 reads SNEGSKA (reference sequence). The V and J ends lost 2 bases and 6 bases, in that order; junction bases with no gene match: 10. This CDR3 is built from 14 residues.

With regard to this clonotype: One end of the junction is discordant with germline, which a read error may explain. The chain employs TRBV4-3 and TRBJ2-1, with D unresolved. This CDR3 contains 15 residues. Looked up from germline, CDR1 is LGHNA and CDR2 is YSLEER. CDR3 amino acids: CASRQEDGSYNEQFF. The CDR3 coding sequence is TGCGCCAGCAGACAAGAGGATGGTTCCTACAATGAGCAGTTCTTC.

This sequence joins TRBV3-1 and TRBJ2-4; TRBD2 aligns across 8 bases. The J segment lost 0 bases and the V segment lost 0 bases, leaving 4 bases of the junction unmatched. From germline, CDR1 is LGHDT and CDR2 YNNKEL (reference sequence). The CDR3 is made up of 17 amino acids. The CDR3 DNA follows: TGTGCCAGCAGCCAAGACCGGGGGGGTTTAGCCAAAAACATTCAGTACTTC. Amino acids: CASSQDRGGLAKNIQYF.

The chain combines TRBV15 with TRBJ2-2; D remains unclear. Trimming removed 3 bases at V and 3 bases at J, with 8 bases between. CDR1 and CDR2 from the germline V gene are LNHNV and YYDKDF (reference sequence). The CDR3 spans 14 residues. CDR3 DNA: TGTGCCACCAGCAGCCGACGCGACACCGGGGAGCTGTTTTTT. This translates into CATSSRRDTGELFF.

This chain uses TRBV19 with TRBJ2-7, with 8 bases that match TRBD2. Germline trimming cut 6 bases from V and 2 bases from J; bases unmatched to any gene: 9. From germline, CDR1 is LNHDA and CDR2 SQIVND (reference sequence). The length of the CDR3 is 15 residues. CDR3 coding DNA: TGTGCCAGTAGCCCCACGGCGGGAGGAACCTACGAGCAGTACTTC. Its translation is CASSPTAGGTYEQYF.

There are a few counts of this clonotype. The CDR3 spells CSVEPAGAEETQYF. CDR3 DNA: TGCAGCGTTGAACCAGCGGGGGCCGAAGAGACCCAGTACTTC. The chain is built from TRBV29-1 and TRBJ2-5; the match to TRBD2 covers 8 bases. The CDR3 is 14 residues long. Germline values: CDR1 SQVTM, CDR2 ANQGSEA. V trimming: 2 bases; J trimming: 3 bases; junction bases outside the gene matches: 5. The full variable domain, in which reference TRBV29-1 and TRBJ2-5 provide the parts outside the CDR3, is SAVISQKPSRDICQRGTSLTIQCQVDSQVTMMFWYRQQPGQSLTLIATANQGSEATYESGFVIDKFPISRPNLTFSTLTVSNMSPEDSSIYLCSVEPAGAEETQYFGPGTRLLVL.

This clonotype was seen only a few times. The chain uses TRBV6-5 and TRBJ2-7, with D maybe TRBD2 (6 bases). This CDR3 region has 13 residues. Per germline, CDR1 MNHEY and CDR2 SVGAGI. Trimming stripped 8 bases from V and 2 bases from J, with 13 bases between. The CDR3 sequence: CASARPGAYEQYF. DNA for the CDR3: TGTGCCAGCGCCAGACCGGGAGCCTACGAGCAGTACTTC.

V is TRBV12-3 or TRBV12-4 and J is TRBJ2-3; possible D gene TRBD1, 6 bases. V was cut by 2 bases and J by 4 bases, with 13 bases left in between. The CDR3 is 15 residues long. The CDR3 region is CASSLLGAQADTQYF. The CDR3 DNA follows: TGTGCCAGCAGTTTACTGGGGGCGCAAGCAGATACGCAGTATTTT.

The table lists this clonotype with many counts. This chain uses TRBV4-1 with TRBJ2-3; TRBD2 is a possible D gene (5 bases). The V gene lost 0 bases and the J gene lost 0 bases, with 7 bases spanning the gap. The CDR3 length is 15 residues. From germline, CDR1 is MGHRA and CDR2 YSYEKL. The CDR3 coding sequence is TGCGCCAGCAGCCAAGAGCGGACTAGCACAGATACGCAGTATTTT. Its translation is CASSQERTSTDTQYF.

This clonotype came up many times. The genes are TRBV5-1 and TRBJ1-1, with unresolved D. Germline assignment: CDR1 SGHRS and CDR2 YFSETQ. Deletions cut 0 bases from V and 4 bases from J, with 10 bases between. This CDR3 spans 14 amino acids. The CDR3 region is CASSLDWGITEAFF. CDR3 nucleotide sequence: TGCGCCAGCAGCTTGGATTGGGGTATCACTGAAGCTTTCTTT. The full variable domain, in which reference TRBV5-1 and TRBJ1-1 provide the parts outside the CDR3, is KAGVTQTPRYLIKTRGQQVTLSCSPISGHRSVSWYQQTPGQGLQFLFEYFSETQRNKGNFPGRFSGRQFSNSRSEMNVSTLELGDSALYLCASSLDWGITEAFFGQGTRLTVV.

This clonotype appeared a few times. The CDR3 nucleotides are TGTGCCAGCAGCGTGGGACTAGCGGGAGGGAGCTCCTACAATGAGCAGTTCTTC. Protein: CASSVGLAGGSSYNEQFF. V and J are TRBV7-9 and TRBJ2-1; 16 nucleotides line up with TRBD2. Germline assignment: CDR1 SEHNR and CDR2 FQNEAQ (reference sequence). The CDR3 spans 18 residues. V dropped 5 bases and J dropped 0; count of bases not matched to a gene: 4.

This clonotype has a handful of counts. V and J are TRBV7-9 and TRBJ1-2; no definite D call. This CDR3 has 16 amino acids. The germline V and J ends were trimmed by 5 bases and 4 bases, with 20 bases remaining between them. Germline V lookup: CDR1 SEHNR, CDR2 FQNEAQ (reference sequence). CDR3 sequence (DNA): TGTGCCAGCAGCCCTCTCCTAATGGGGTCTGGCTATGGCTACACCTTC. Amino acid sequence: CASSPLLMGSGYGYTF.

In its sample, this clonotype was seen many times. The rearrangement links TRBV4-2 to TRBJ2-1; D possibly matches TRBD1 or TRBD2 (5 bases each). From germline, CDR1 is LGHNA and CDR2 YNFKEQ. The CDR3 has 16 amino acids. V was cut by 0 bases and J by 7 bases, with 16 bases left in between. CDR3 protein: CASSQDFGTPGNEQFF. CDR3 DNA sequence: TGTGCCAGCAGCCAAGATTTCGGGACCCCGGGGAATGAGCAGTTCTTC.

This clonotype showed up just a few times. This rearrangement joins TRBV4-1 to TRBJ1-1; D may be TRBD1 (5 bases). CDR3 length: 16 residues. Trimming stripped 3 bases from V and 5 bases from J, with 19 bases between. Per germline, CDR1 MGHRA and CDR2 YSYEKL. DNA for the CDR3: TGCGCCAGCAGCCACAAGACAGTCGCTACGTCGACTGAAGCTTTCTTT. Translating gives CASSHKTVATSTEAFF.

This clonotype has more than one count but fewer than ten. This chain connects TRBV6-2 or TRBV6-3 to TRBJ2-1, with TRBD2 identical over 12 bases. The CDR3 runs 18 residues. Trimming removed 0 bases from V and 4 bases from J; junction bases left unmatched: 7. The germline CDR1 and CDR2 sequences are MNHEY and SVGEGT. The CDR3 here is CASSYSLRGTSGYNEQFF. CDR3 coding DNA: TGTGCCAGCAGTTACTCGCTACGAGGGACTAGCGGGTACAATGAGCAGTTCTTC.

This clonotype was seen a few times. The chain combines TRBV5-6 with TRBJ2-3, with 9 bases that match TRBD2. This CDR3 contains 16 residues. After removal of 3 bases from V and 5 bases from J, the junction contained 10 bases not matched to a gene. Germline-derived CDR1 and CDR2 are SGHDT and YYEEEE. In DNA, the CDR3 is TGTGCCAGCAGCTCTAGCGGGAACTGGTTGGGAGATACGCAGTATTTT. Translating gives CASSSSGNWLGDTQYF.

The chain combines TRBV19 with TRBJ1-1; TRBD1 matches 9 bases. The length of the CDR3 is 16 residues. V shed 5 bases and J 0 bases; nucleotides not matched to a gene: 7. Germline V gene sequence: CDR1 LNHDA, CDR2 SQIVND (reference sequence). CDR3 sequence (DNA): TGTGCCAGTAGTGTCACAGGGGGCGGAATGAACACTGAAGCTTTCTTT. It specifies CASSVTGGGMNTEAFF.

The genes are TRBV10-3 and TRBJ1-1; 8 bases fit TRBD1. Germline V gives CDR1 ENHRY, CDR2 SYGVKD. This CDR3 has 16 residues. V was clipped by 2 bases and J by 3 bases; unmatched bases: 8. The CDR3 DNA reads TGTGCCATCAGTGAGCCTGACAGGGGTGGGCACACTGAAGCTTTCTTT. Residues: CAISEPDRGGHTEAFF.

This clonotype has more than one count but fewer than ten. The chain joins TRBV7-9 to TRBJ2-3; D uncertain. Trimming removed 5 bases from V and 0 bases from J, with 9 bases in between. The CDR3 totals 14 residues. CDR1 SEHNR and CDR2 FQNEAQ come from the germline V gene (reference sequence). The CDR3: CASSSQSSTDTQYF. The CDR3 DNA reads TGTGCCAGCAGCAGTCAGTCTAGCACAGATACGCAGTATTTT. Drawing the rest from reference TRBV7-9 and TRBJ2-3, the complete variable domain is DTGVSQNPRHKITKRGQNVTFRCDPISEHNRLYWYRQTLGQGPEFLTYFQNEAQLEKSRLLSDRFSAERPKGSFSTLEIQRTEQGDSAMYLCASSSQSSTDTQYFGPGTRLTVL.